This entry features one T cell receptor beta chain sequence. Its antigen remains undetermined. It has no much larger one-base neighbor in the sample; base qualities were not kept. Patients with uncontrolled infections, other autoimmune diseases, pregnancy or lactation were excluded. Diagnoses were established on the basis of clinical symptoms, serum thyroxine and TRAb, thyroid ultrasound, and orbital computed tomography. Total RNA was extracted using Trizol reagent, and RNA quality was assessed on an Agilent 2100 Bioanalyzer. Amplification of TCR beta CDR3 regions was carried out from RNA transcripts. A first-round RT-PCR of the TCR CDR3 used the HTBI primer set with the Qiagen OneStep RT-PCR kit. Libraries were constructed in a second round of multiplex PCR, after which size selection and purification were performed. The libraries were sequenced on an Illumina HiSeq2000 using paired-end 100 bp reads. For the original study's pipeline: SOAPnuke was used to process the raw data, removing reads that contained adapters or uncalled bases, had a mean Phred below 15, or lacked an exact match to the constant primer or identifier. High-quality paired reads were merged using COPE v1.2.5, and each unique nucleotide sequence was defined as a clonotype. Clonotypes were aligned to IMGT TRBV, TRBD and TRBJ reference segments using MiTCR v1.1. The analysis included only V-J combinations with a frequency above 0.0001, which together covered 99% to 99.2% of the repertoires. The TCS score was defined as the ratio of F50 (clonal expansion) to E x V (chaos), calculated using BLOSUM62-based TCRdist between CDR3 peptides within each V-J. Welch's t-statistics and random forest reduced 500 to 550 V-J features to roughly 13, which were used in a naive Bayes classifier (R e1071). The Morisita-Horn index was used to measure how similar the thyroid and blood repertoires were. Using fastp trimming at Q25 and MiXCR clonotype assembly, TCRdb reanalyzed the public sequencing data and kept in-frame beta chains. Records with the same CDR3 protein are collapsed into one entry carrying the most frequent genes and DNA. These V and J calls are TCRdb output, not the study's own analysis. Across this sample there are roughly 500,000 distinct CDR3 sequences, with about half seen only once. The ten most abundant clones make up roughly 19% of the sample.

This sample is drawn from a study of T cells in Graves' hyperthyroidism and ophthalmopathy (dated by TCRdb to the late 2010s). About the investigation overall: To identify distinguishing TCR V-J signatures, a discovery cohort of around 100 patients was used, comprising fewer than 45 with Graves' ophthalmopathy and 57 with stable Graves' hyperthyroidism. The paper reports TCR Vbeta CDR3 sequencing of over 130 peripheral blood samples: 43 ophthalmopathy, 75 to 80 hyperthyroidism and some 17 progressor patients. For training and testing, the 100 or so patients in the discovery cohort were randomly divided in a 7:3 ratio. Once sampling was done, hyperthyroidism patients were given methimazole at a starting dose of 30 mg daily, whereas ophthalmopathy patients were given high-dose intravenous methylprednisolone. Thyroid tissue and blood T-cell repertoires from about six Graves' hyperthyroidism patients were also compared in the study. Whether ophthalmopathy could be predicted prospectively was tested in an independent validation cohort made up of under 20 hyperthyroidism patients plus 17 patients who later progressed to ophthalmopathy. On the study overall, not on this receptor specifically: No statistical method was used to fix the sample size in advance, and group allocation was not hidden from the investigators. In validation, progression to ophthalmopathy was predicted by the model with around 70% sensitivity and around 76% specificity, a median of around 6.5 months before onset. A model built on a 13 V-J signature distinguished ophthalmopathy from stable hyperthyroidism, reaching 87.88% sensitivity and around 82% specificity in cross-validation and 80%/75% in testing. Most expanded thyroid clonotypes (frequency above 0.001) were also found in blood, which suggests that blood repertoires may mirror thyroid immune responses.

Spanning cysteine to phenylalanine, the CDR3 consists of 19 amino acids. Only CDR3 DNA is held: 57 bases, read in frame from base 1. CDR1 and CDR2 are read off the germline V gene as SGHRS and YFSETQ. V has 4 bases trimmed and J has 6 bases trimmed; junction bases matching no gene number 18. The source material was peripheral blood or thyroid tissue (not recorded which). The receptor was isolated from an adult woman with Graves' disease, either hyperthyroidism or ophthalmopathy (not recorded which). The sequence joins TRBV5-1 to TRBJ2-7, with 14 junctional bases fitting TRBD2. Here is the DNA: TGCGCCAGCAGCACGGGACTAGCGGGAGTCATTTCCGGGGGAACCGAGCAGTACTTC. Its protein product is CASSTGLAGVISGGTEQYF.